In this sample, the clone carrying this TCR beta chain turned up a few times. This entry is derived from a study of blood T cell repertoires in COVID-19. Study overall: Acute and convalescent COVID-19 samples came from the United States, Italy and Spain. From T cells, B-cell-depleted T cells, or PBMCs came the material, which was cDNA or gDNA.

V lost 4 bases and J 6 bases, leaving 8 bases between the germline ends. CDR3 length: 12 residues. Germline V gives CDR1 SGDLS, CDR2 YYNGEE. In the original analysis: Amplifying reference gene primers gave estimates of nucleated cell counts. Clones were sequenced by immunoSEQ multiplex PCR, and TCRdb holds only the in-frame ones, with some missing. D and trimming come from the DNA, and the V and J calls and clone size come from that table. The sample consists of 100,000 to 140,000 clones, approximately 88% of them appearing once. The rearrangement uses TRBV9 and TRBJ2-1; D perhaps matches TRBD1 (6 bases). The source of this sequence is a human donor in a cohort sampled during active COVID-19. The specimen sequenced was peripheral blood. The CDR3 reads CASSLQGNEQFF. Here the CDR3 DNA reads TGTGCCAGCAGCCTACAGGGCAATGAGCAGTTCTTC.